The clone carrying this T cell receptor beta chain has more than one count but fewer than ten. The target antigen is unknown. The library targeted TCRbeta and was prepared with unique molecular identifiers. A single record per CDR3 protein comes from TCRdb applying MiXCR to the PCR reads. In the table there are about 300,000 distinct CDR3 sequences, 6% to 10% of which are singletons. These data are taken from a study of T-cell reconstitution after alpha-beta-depleted transplantation in children. The CDR3 contains 13 residues. Trimming removed 6 bases from V and 4 bases from J; junction bases left unmatched: 2. Germline CDR1 reads MGHDK; CDR2 reads SYGVNS. Study-wide results and caveats: Newly generated T cells supplied most T-cell counts and diversity one year post-transplant. Recipient T cells and thymic progenitors that survived gave rise to the high TCRbeta diversity observed at day 60 in some patients. Where alpha-beta T cells came from about two months after transplant was reportedly several hundred expanded graft clones.

The V and J genes are TRBV25-1 and TRBJ1-2; 10 positions agree with TRBD1. Here the sequenced sample was peripheral blood, taken 360 days after TCRalphabeta/CD19-depleted stem cell transplant. This sequence was found in a female patient between 2 and 15 years old who had a stem cell transplant for Fanconi anemia, so the T cells may come from the graft donor. Here the CDR3 reads CASRDRGGYGYTF. The CDR3 DNA follows: TGTGCCAGCAGGGACAGGGGGGGCTATGGCTACACCTTC.